The clone carrying this T cell receptor beta chain appeared many times. This sample was taken from a study of T cells in Graves' hyperthyroidism and ophthalmopathy. Amplification of TCR beta CDR3 regions used RNA as the template. The HTBI set primed first-round TCR CDR3 RT-PCR. TCRdb processed the multiplex PCR reads anew with MiXCR; each CDR3 protein has one entry. The sample holds hundreds of thousands of distinct CDR3 sequences; 12% to 15% are singletons and the top ten take approximately 35%. The source is a woman aged 40 to 49 with Graves' ophthalmopathy. Input material: blood.

The CDR3 DNA is TGTGCCAGCACTGGAGATGTTTGGCAGCCCCAGCATTTT. It translates to CASTGDVWQPQHF. The rearrangement links TRBV12-3 or TRBV12-4 to TRBJ1-5; no clear D gene. This CDR3 contains 13 residues. V gave up 7 bases and J gave up 7 bases, with 14 bases separating them.